What follows describes a single TCR beta chain. Its specificity is unknown. The CDR3 runs to 16 residues. CDR1 and CDR2 from the germline V gene are SGHVS and FNYEAQ. Trimming removed 2 bases from V and 5 bases from J; junction bases left unmatched: 7. The entry originates in a study of T cell repertoires in cytomegalovirus infection. Study information: It was recently identified HLA-C-restricted and well-studied HLA-B-restricted CMV epitopes that the study used.

TCRdb analysed the reads with MiXCR anew, one entry per CDR3 protein. The sample holds roughly 860,000 distinct CDR3 sequences, roughly 33% seen once. The sequences come from cultured CD8+ T cells from PBMCs, collected from culture after CMV antigen stimulation. The origin of this receptor is a human donor in good health (CMV status not recorded). Some clones in this sample may be carry-over from other donors' samples. The chain joins TRBV7-6 to TRBJ2-7, with 12 bases fitting TRBD2. The CDR3 loop reads CASSLIRLAGDHEQYF. CDR3 in DNA: TGTGCCAGCAGCTTAATCCGACTAGCGGGGGACCACGAGCAGTACTTC.